The 23 T cell receptor beta chains below were found in one sample sequenced in a study of control samples from healthy donors and cancer patients. Measured with immunoSEQ multiplex PCR; TCRdb has only the in-frame clones, and not every one. Of almost 90,000 clones in the sample, approximately 89% are singletons; the top ten hold around a fifth. The sequenced material came from blood. These receptors all come from a man aged 25-45 years in good health.

V usage is TRBV24-1 and J usage is TRBJ2-4, with 11 nucleotides matching TRBD1. Germline loops: CDR1 KGHDR, CDR2 SFDVKD. The J segment lost 7 bases and the V segment lost 4 bases, leaving 5 bases of the junction unmatched. The CDR3 covers 15 residues. The CDR3 DNA reads as TGTGCCACCAGTGAAGGGGGACAGGGGGGTAACATTCAGTACTTC. This sequence encodes CATSEGGQGGNIQYF.

This chain connects TRBV18 to TRBJ2-1; 13 bases align to TRBD2. CDR1 is KGHSH and CDR2 is LQKENI in the germline V gene. V lost 3 bases to trimming and J lost 8 bases; unmatched junction nucleotides: 10. This CDR3 has 17 residues. Here the CDR3 reads CASSPPLTSGGAYEQFF. DNA of the CDR3: TGTGCCAGCTCACCGCCACTCACTAGCGGGGGGGCCTATGAGCAGTTCTTC.

The V gene is TRBV7-9, the J gene TRBJ2-2; TRBD1 might be the D (6 bases). CDR1 and CDR2 from the germline V gene are SEHNR and FQNEAQ (reference sequence). Trimming took 5 bases from V and 5 from J, leaving 6 bases between them. The CDR3 consists of 12 residues. The CDR3 spells CASSQGTGELFF. The CDR3 nucleotides are TGTGCCAGCAGCCAGGGGACCGGGGAGCTGTTTTTT.

The J gene is TRBJ2-7, the V gene TRBV7-2; D is perhaps TRBD1 (5 bases). The CDR3 runs to 15 residues. Trimming shortened V by 5 bases and J by 4 bases, and 18 bases separated the two germline ends. Looked up from germline, CDR1 is SGHTA and CDR2 is FQGNSA. The CDR3 DNA follows: TGTGCCAGCAGCCGTGATGGGGCTGGGGTTTACGAGCAGTACTTC. Its translation is CASSRDGAGVYEQYF.

The rearrangement uses TRBV5-1 and TRBJ2-1; D is undetermined. With 0 bases removed from V and 8 bases from J, the gap between germline ends came to 3 bases. From germline, CDR1 is SGHRS and CDR2 YFSETQ. This CDR3 region has 11 residues. The CDR3 region is CASSLEHEQFF. The CDR3 region has the DNA TGCGCCAGCAGCTTGGAACATGAGCAGTTCTTC.

This chain's CDR3 is CASSLGGLDGYTF. The CDR3 DNA sequence: TGCGCCAGCAGCTTGGGAGGGTTGGACGGCTACACCTTC. This chain links TRBV5-1 with TRBJ1-2; D uncertain. The CDR3 loop spans 13 amino acids. Germline V gene lookup returns CDR1 SGHRS and CDR2 YFSETQ. The V and J ends lost 0 bases and 8 bases respectively, with 11 bases between them.

V gene TRBV2 combines with J gene TRBJ2-7; 7 positions match TRBD1. V lost 6 bases and J lost 0; bases outside the gene matches: 8. The germline V gene encodes CDR1 SNHLY and CDR2 FYNNEI. CDR3 length: 15 amino acids. CDR3 sequence reads: CASRLGQLSSYEQYF. DNA of the CDR3: TGTGCCAGCAGGTTGGGACAGTTGAGCTCCTACGAGCAGTACTTC.

This clone was picked up one time. This chain connects TRBV5-1 to TRBJ1-3; D gene unclear. Looked up from germline, CDR1 is SGHRS and CDR2 is YFSETQ. The ends were cut back, 5 bases at V and 1 base at J, with 13 bases in the middle. The CDR3 spans 15 residues. The CDR3 protein is CASRPPGNSGNTIYF. The CDR3 coding sequence is TGCGCCAGCAGACCCCCCGGGAATTCTGGAAACACCATATATTTT.

V gene TRBV2 combines with J gene TRBJ2-5; D gene ambiguous. Trimming took off 1 base at V and 5 bases at J, with 5 bases between the two ends. Germline loops: CDR1 SNHLY, CDR2 FYNNEI. The CDR3 has 12 amino acids. DNA of the CDR3: TGTGCCAGCAGTGAAGGGCGGGAGACCCAGTACTTC. This encodes CASSEGRETQYF. Full variable domain (outside the CDR3, taken from reference TRBV2 and TRBJ2-5): EPEVTQTPSHQVTQMGQEVILRCVPISNHLYFYWYRQILGQKVEFLVSFYNNEISEKSEIFDDQFSVERPDGSNFTLKIRSTKLEDSAMYFCASSEGRETQYFGPGTRLLVL.

The gene calls are TRBV3-1 (or the pseudogene TRBV3-2) and TRBJ2-6, with unresolved D. The CDR3 is 13 amino acids. CDR1 is LGHDT, CDR2 YNNKEL, per germline (reference sequence). Trimming removed 4 bases at V and 2 bases at J, with 3 bases between. In DNA form, the CDR3 reads TGTGCCAGCAGCCGGCCTGGGGCCAACGTCCTGACTTTC. Residues: CASSRPGANVLTF.

The gene calls are TRBV24-1 and TRBJ2-5; no definite D call. There are 14 residues in the CDR3. V dropped 6 bases and J dropped 5 bases, with 15 bases sitting between them. Germline loops: CDR1 KGHDR, CDR2 SFDVKD. The CDR3 loop reads CATSLGRARETQYF. DNA for the CDR3: TGTGCCACCAGTTTGGGAAGGGCTCGGGAGACCCAGTACTTC.

The chain couples TRBV15 to TRBJ2-6, with D perhaps matching TRBD1 or TRBD2 (5 bases each). Per the germline V gene, CDR1 is LNHNV and CDR2 is YYDKDF (reference sequence). The CDR3 is 16 amino acids. The V gene lost 0 bases and the J gene lost 1 base, with 7 bases spanning the gap. The CDR3 coding sequence is TGTGCCACCAGCAGAGAGTGGGGGTCTGGGGCCAACGTCCTGACTTTC. This gives the protein CATSREWGSGANVLTF.

The chain couples TRBV15 to TRBJ2-5; unclear D gene. Trimming left V 5 bases short and J 1 base short, with 8 bases between. Germline V gene sequence: CDR1 LNHNV, CDR2 YYDKDF (reference sequence). The CDR3 has 13 amino acids. The CDR3 sequence is CATSPAAQETQYF. CDR3 DNA: TGTGCCACCAGCCCTGCGGCCCAAGAGACCCAGTACTTC.

V gene TRBV28 combines with J gene TRBJ2-4, with D uncertain. Trimming stripped 6 bases from V and 7 bases from J, with 16 bases between. The V gene's germline CDR1 is MDHEN and CDR2 SYDVKM. This CDR3 spans 14 amino acids. In nucleotides, the CDR3 is TGTGCCAGCAGCTCAGACACCCCTGGGAACATTCAGTACTTC. Translating it yields CASSSDTPGNIQYF.

V is TRBV7-6 and J is TRBJ1-4, with D perhaps matching TRBD1 (5 bases). V was clipped by 5 bases and J by 4 bases, with 14 bases between them. The CDR3 length is 15 residues. The germline gives CDR1 SGHVS, CDR2 FNYEAQ. The CDR3 DNA sequence: TGTGCCAGCAGCAACGGGGCAGGGATTAATGAAAAACTGTTTTTT. This translates into CASSNGAGINEKLFF.

This clone occurred many times. The CDR3 DNA sequence: TGTGCCACCAGCAGCCCGGAAGGGGGTAACTATGGCTACACCTTC. Translated: CATSSPEGGNYGYTF. The chain joins TRBV15 to TRBJ1-2; a weak D match, TRBD1 (6 bases). Between the trimmed V and J ends, which lost 3 bases and 1 base, there was a span of 12 bases. From germline, CDR1 is LNHNV and CDR2 YYDKDF (reference sequence). The CDR3 is made up of 15 amino acids. The complete variable domain, with remaining parts taken from reference TRBV15 and TRBJ1-2, reads DAMVIQNPRYQVTQFGKPVTLSCSQTLNHNVMYWYQQKSSQAPKLLFHYYDKDFNNEADTPDNFQSRRPNTSFCFLDIRSPGLGDTAMYLCATSSPEGGNYGYTFGSGTRLTVV.

The V gene is TRBV19, the J gene TRBJ1-2; 11 nucleotides match TRBD1. This CDR3 is 14 amino acids long. Per the germline V gene, CDR1 is LNHDA and CDR2 is SQIVND (reference sequence). The V and J ends lost 3 bases and 5 bases, in that order; junction bases with no gene match: 2. The CDR3 DNA reads TGTGCCAGTAGTATCGGACAGGGGGCGTATGGCTACACCTTC. This translates into CASSIGQGAYGYTF.

The chain has TRBV18 and TRBJ1-1, with D perhaps TRBD1 (6 bases). This CDR3 comprises 13 residues. Per germline, CDR1 KGHSH and CDR2 LQKENI. Trimming shortened V by 1 base and J by 8 bases, and 11 bases separated the two germline ends. CDR3 DNA sequence: TGTGCCAGCTCACCACAGGTAGGGACAGAAGCTTTCTTT. Translated: CASSPQVGTEAFF.

CDR3 loop: CASSANKETQYF. CDR3 DNA: TGTGCCAGCAGCGCAAACAAAGAGACCCAGTACTTC. The chain has TRBV3-1 (or the pseudogene TRBV3-2) and TRBJ2-5, with D unclear. CDR1 and CDR2 (germline): LGHDT, YNNKEL (reference sequence). The V end lost 5 bases, the J end lost 3 bases, and 7 bases lay between the germline ends. CDR3 length equals 12 residues.

This clone was seen only once. This rearrangement joins TRBV27 to TRBJ1-2; 9 bases fit TRBD1. Trimming at V came to 6 bases and at J to 8 bases, leaving 7 bases not matched to a gene. Germline V CDR1 and CDR2: MNHEY, SMNVEV (reference sequence). The CDR3 sequence is 13 residues long. The CDR3 protein is CASRRGQGRGYTF. The CDR3 DNA reads as TGTGCCAGCAGGCGGGGACAGGGTAGAGGCTACACCTTC.

The gene calls are TRBV28 and TRBJ1-2; D gene uncertain. CDR3 length equals 13 residues. Trimming took 2 bases from V and 6 from J, leaving 10 bases between them. Germline V gene lookup returns CDR1 MDHEN and CDR2 SYDVKM. The CDR3 sequence is CASSLRGPNGYTF. CDR3 in DNA: TGTGCCAGCAGTTTACGCGGACCGAATGGCTACACCTTC.

The chain has TRBV6-5 and TRBJ1-5; a possible D gene is TRBD1 (6 bases). This CDR3 region has 12 residues. V was trimmed by 5 bases and J by 12 bases, leaving 14 bases between them. Germline V gene data show CDR1 as MNHEY and CDR2 as SVGAGI. This CDR3 reads CASSPRQDLQHF. The DNA of the CDR3 is TGTGCCAGCAGTCCCCGACAGGACCTCCAGCATTTT.

This chain uses TRBV4-1 with TRBJ1-1; D is unresolved. The CDR3 contains 14 residues. V lost 1 base and J lost 7, with 13 bases in between. Germline V gives CDR1 MGHRA, CDR2 YSYEKL. CDR3 bases: TGCGCCAGCAGCCAAGTCCCGGGTTATGGTGAAGCTTTCTTT. It specifies CASSQVPGYGEAFF.